This T cell receptor beta chain stems from a study of T-cell memory formation after mild COVID-19. Constant-segment primers served in 5'RACE that generated TCR alpha and TCR beta cDNA libraries bearing sample barcodes and UMIs. TCRdb re-called the 5' RACE reads through MiXCR, storing one row per CDR3 protein. The sample contains under 400,000 distinct CDR3 sequences, around a fifth of which appear only once. There are 16 residues in the CDR3. From germline, CDR1 is LGHNA and CDR2 YNFKEQ. Trimming cost V 3 bases and J 2 bases, with 14 bases left between them. The chain uses TRBV4-2 and TRBJ1-5; weak D call: TRBD1 (5 bases). The sample was PBMCs or a T cell subset sorted from them (not recorded which). The clonotype originates from an adult woman who had mild COVID-19 (a few samples of this study predate the infection). Cell type and time point are not known. The CDR3 loop reads CASSQAGGKGNQPQHF. The CDR3 DNA reads as TGTGCCAGCAGCCAGGCTGGGGGGAAAGGCAATCAGCCCCAGCATTTT.